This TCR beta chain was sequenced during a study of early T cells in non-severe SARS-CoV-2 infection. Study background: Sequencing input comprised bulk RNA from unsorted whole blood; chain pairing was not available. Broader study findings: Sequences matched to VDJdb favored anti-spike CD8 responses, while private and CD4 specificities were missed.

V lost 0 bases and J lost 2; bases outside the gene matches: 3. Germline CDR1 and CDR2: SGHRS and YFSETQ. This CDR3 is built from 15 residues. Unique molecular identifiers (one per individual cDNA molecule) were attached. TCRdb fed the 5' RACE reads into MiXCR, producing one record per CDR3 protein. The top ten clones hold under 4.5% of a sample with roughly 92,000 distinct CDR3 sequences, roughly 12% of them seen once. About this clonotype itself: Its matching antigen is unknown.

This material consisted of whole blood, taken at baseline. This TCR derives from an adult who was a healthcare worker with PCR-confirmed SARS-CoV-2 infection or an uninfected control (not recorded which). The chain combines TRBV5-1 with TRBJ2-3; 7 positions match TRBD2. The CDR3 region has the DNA TGCGCCAGCAGCTTGGAAGCGGGGACCACAGATACGCAGTATTTT. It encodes CASSLEAGTTDTQYF.